The 15 T cell receptor beta chains reported below all come from one sample, sequenced in a study of T cells after yellow fever vaccination. TCRdb independently ran MiXCR on the 5' RACE reads; one entry per CDR3 protein. This sample has about 130,000 distinct CDR3 sequences, with around 7.7% found just once. The sample here was CD4+ T cells sorted from PBMCs, taken around 10 days after the first yellow fever vaccination. These receptors originate from a man between 18 and 35 years old who received the YFV17D yellow fever vaccine.

This clonotype was seen repeatedly, ten times or more. V and J are TRBV4-3 and TRBJ1-2; possible D gene TRBD1, 5 bases. Germline-derived CDR1 and CDR2 are LGHNA and YSLEER. The CDR3 contains 15 residues. Between the trimmed V and J ends, which lost 1 base and 4 bases, there was a span of 13 bases. CDR3 in DNA: TGCGCCAGCAGCCAAGTTAATCCGACAGTCTATGGCTACACCTTC. The encoded protein is CASSQVNPTVYGYTF.

J is TRBJ2-1 and V is TRBV20-1, with unresolved D. This CDR3 region has 12 residues. Germline V gives CDR1 DFQATT, CDR2 SNEGSKA (reference sequence). Deletions cut 3 bases from V and 2 bases from J, with 5 bases between. The CDR3 protein is CSARPPYNEQFF. CDR3 sequence (DNA): TGCAGTGCTAGGCCACCCTACAATGAGCAGTTCTTC.

This clonotype came up many times. The chain uses TRBV12-5 and TRBJ2-3; perhaps TRBD2 as D (6 bases). Germline CDR1 and CDR2: LGHNT and FRNRAP. V was trimmed by 0 bases and J by 5 bases, leaving 15 bases between them. This CDR3 spans 16 amino acids. CDR3 nucleotide sequence: TGTGCTAGTGGTTTGGTACTCCCGGGGAGGAGAGATACGCAGTATTTT. As protein: CASGLVLPGRRDTQYF.

This clonotype was detected ten times or more. The rearrangement uses TRBV30 and TRBJ2-3; TRBD2 agrees at 8 bases. The CDR3 has 13 amino acids. V shed 6 bases and J 4 bases; nucleotides not matched to a gene: 6. Germline lookup yields CDR1 GTSNPN and CDR2 SVGIG (reference sequence). The CDR3 nucleotides read TGTGCCTGCGGGCTAGCGGGCCCAGATACGCAGTATTTT. It is translated as CACGLAGPDTQYF.

This clonotype was observed many times. The V call is TRBV5-1, the J call TRBJ1-2; D call uncertain. Germline assignment: CDR1 SGHRS and CDR2 YFSETQ. There are 15 residues in the CDR3. V was cut by 0 bases and J by 3 bases, with 12 bases left in between. The CDR3 here is CASSLDQALHYGYTF. The CDR3 region has the DNA TGCGCCAGCAGCTTGGACCAAGCGCTGCACTATGGCTACACCTTC.

This clonotype has a count of ten or more. The chain recombines TRBV12-3 or TRBV12-4 with TRBJ2-3; 11 bases agree with TRBD2. The CDR3 sequence is 14 residues long. Trimming at V came to 5 bases and at J to 5 bases, leaving 3 bases not matched to a gene. The CDR3: CASSVGTSGDTQYF. The CDR3 nucleotides read TGTGCCAGCAGTGTCGGGACTAGCGGAGATACGCAGTATTTT.

This clonotype was observed many times. The chain is built from TRBV7-3 and TRBJ2-1, with D possibly called TRBD1 or TRBD2 (6 bases each). The CDR3 extends over 13 amino acids. Deletions cut 5 bases from V and 8 bases from J, with 13 bases between. Germline values: CDR1 SGHTA, CDR2 FQGTGA. Written as DNA, the CDR3 is TGTGCCAGCAGCCCGCCGGGGGCTGATGAGCAGTTCTTC. It encodes CASSPPGADEQFF.

This clonotype was recorded at least ten times. The gene calls are TRBV1 and TRBJ1-1; TRBD1 reflects the table's D call only, with no check against the DNA. TRBV1 is termed a pseudogene. The CDR3 consists of 16 residues. The CDR3 DNA reads as TGCACCAGCAGCCACGCCCCCGAGGGCGCAACAAGGGAAGCTTTCTTT. Amino acids: CTSSHAPEGATREAFF.

This clonotype was detected many times. The J gene is TRBJ1-2, the V gene TRBV5-1; 9 bases are a match to TRBD1. The CDR3 is 15 amino acids. Germline V gives CDR1 SGHRS, CDR2 YFSETQ. Trimming removed 4 bases from V and 7 bases from J; junction bases left unmatched: 11. Here the CDR3 reads CASSLLGQGLGGYTF. Written as DNA, the CDR3 is TGCGCCAGCAGCCTGCTGGGACAGGGATTAGGTGGCTACACCTTC.

This clonotype has a count of ten or more. The chain recombines TRBV18 with TRBJ2-2; weak D call: TRBD2 (6 bases). The germline V gene has CDR1 KGHSH and CDR2 LQKENI. There are 13 residues in the CDR3. V was cut by 8 bases and J by 4 bases, with 11 bases left in between. CDR3 nucleotide sequence: TGTGCCAGCCCTGGGGAGGTCACCGGGGAGCTGTTTTTT. As protein: CASPGEVTGELFF.

The genes are TRBV12-5 and TRBJ2-1; D is possibly TRBD2 (5 bases). V lost 5 bases and J lost 0, with 11 bases in between. The germline gives CDR1 LGHNT, CDR2 FRNRAP. This CDR3 has 15 residues. DNA of the CDR3: TGTGCTAGTGGTCCAACGGGGAGCTCCTACAATGAGCAGTTCTTC. It specifies CASGPTGSSYNEQFF.

The sample holds many counts of this clonotype. CDR3 amino acids: CASSYLRGPYNEQFF. The DNA for the CDR3 is TGTGCCAGCAGTTATTTGCGGGGGCCGTACAATGAGCAGTTCTTC. The J gene is TRBJ2-1, the V gene TRBV6-2 or TRBV6-3; possible D gene TRBD2, 7 bases. The germline V and J ends were trimmed by 3 bases and 4 bases, with 13 bases remaining between them. Germline CDR1 and CDR2: MNHEY and SVGEGT. CDR3 length: 15 residues.

Of note for this clonotype: This may be a read error, as it is one base from a much larger clone. The V call is TRBV7-2, the J call TRBJ2-2, with no clear D. Germline assignment: CDR1 SGHTA and CDR2 FQGNSA. The CDR3 loop spans 14 amino acids. CDR3 region: CAGSFVYLAGELFF. CDR3 coding DNA: TGTGCCGGCAGCTTTGTGTATTTGGCCGGGGAGCTGTTTTTT.

This clonotype was counted many times. This chain uses TRBV14 with TRBJ2-1; TRBD1 is a possible D gene (5 bases). This CDR3 spans 13 amino acids. Per the germline V gene, CDR1 is SGHDN and CDR2 is FVKESK. V shed 4 bases and J shed 4 bases, with 8 bases lying between them. In DNA, the CDR3 is TGTGCCAGCAGCCGCGGACATTACAATGAGCAGTTCTTC. Translated: CASSRGHYNEQFF. Based on the CDR3 plus reference TRBV14 and TRBJ2-1, the full variable domain is EAGVTQFPSHSVIEKGQTVTLRCDPISGHDNLYWYRRVMGKEIKFLLHFVKESKQDESGMPNNRFLAERTGGTYSTLKVQPAELEDSGVYFCASSRGHYNEQFFGPGTRLTVL.

This clonotype was seen repeatedly, ten times or more. V and J are TRBV19 and TRBJ2-4, with a weak D call TRBD1 (6 bases). Trimming shortened V by 6 bases and J by 7 bases, and 16 bases separated the two germline ends. The CDR3 spans 14 residues. CDR1 LNHDA and CDR2 SQIVND come from the germline V gene (reference sequence). The CDR3 protein is CASSTGQGFNIQYF. The CDR3, as DNA: TGTGCCAGTAGCACAGGGCAGGGTTTCAACATTCAGTACTTC.